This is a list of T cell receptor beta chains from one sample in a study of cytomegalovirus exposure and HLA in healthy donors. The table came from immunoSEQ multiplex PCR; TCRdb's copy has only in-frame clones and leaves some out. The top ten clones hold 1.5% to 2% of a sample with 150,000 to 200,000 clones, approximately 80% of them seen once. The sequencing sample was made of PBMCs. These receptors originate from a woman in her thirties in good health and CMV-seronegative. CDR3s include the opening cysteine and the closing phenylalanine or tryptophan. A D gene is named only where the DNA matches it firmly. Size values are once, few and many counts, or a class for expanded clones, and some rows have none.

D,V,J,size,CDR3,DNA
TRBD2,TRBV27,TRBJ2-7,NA,CASSLQPGLAAYEQYF,TGTGCCAGCAGTCTTCAGCCGGGACTAGCGGCCTACGAGCAGTACTTC
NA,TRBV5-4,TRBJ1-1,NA,CASSQSGGTEAFF,TGTGCCAGCAGCCAGTCCGGGGGGACTGAAGCTTTCTTT
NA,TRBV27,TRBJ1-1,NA,CASRAGQSAEAFF,TGTGCCAGCCGTGCGGGCCAGAGCGCTGAAGCTTTCTTT
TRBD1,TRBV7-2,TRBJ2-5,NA,CASSLATGYERAQYF,TGTGCCAGCAGCTTAGCGACAGGGTACGAACGGGCCCAGTACTTC
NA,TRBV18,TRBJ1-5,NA,CASSPMLAGGDQPQHF,TGTGCCAGCTCACCAATGTTAGCGGGGGGCGATCAGCCCCAGCATTTT
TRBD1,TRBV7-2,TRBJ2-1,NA,CASTEAVADRVGSEQFF,TGTGCCAGCACCGAAGCGGTGGCCGACAGGGTTGGAAGTGAGCAGTTCTTC
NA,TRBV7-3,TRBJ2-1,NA,CASSLRGGENYNEQFF,TGTGCCAGCAGCTTAAGAGGGGGGGAGAACTACAATGAGCAGTTCTTC
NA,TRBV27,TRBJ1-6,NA,CASSLMEGNRSPLHF,TGTGCCAGCAGTTTAATGGAGGGAAATAGGTCACCCCTCCACTTT
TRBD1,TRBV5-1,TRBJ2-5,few,CASSPADRDPQETQYF,TGCGCCAGCAGCCCCGCGGACAGGGATCCCCAAGAGACCCAGTACTTC
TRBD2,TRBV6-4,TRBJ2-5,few,CASSRIAGGQETQYF,TGTGCCAGCAGTCGGATAGCGGGAGGTCAAGAGACCCAGTACTTC
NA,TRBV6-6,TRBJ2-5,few,CASRRGETQYF,TGTGCCAGCAGACGGGGGGAGACCCAGTACTTC
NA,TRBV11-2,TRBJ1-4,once,CASSFNNEKLFF,TGTGCCAGCAGTTTCAATAATGAAAAACTGTTTTTT
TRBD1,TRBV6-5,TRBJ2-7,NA,CASSSPGTGSSYEQYF,TGTGCCAGCAGTTCCCCGGGGACAGGGAGCTCCTACGAGCAGTACTTC
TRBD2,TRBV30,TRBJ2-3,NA,CAWKGAGGLGRSTDTQYF,TGTGCCTGGAAGGGAGCGGGGGGGCTGGGGCGTAGCACAGATACGCAGTATTTT
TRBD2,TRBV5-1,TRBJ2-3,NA,CASSLTSGGAYTDTQYF,TGCGCCAGCAGCTTGACTAGCGGGGGGGCCTACACAGATACGCAGTATTTT
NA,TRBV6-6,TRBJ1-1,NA,CASSYPRGTEAFF,TGTGCCAGCAGTTACCCTCGGGGCACTGAAGCTTTCTTT
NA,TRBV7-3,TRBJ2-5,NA,CASSLSGNQETQYF,TGTGCCAGCAGTCTCAGCGGAAACCAAGAGACCCAGTACTTC
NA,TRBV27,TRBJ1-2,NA,CASSQLITSIYGYTF,TGTGCCAGCAGTCAACTCATCACGAGTATCTATGGCTACACCTTC
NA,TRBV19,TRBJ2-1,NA,CASSLWLQYNEQFF,TGTGCCAGTTCTCTCTGGTTACAGTACAATGAGCAGTTCTTC
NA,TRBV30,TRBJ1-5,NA,CAWKGDYSNQPQHF,TGTGCCTGGAAAGGGGATTATAGCAATCAGCCCCAGCATTTT
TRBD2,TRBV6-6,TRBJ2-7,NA,CASSPAGVSEQYF,TGTGCCAGCAGCCCGGCGGGAGTTAGCGAGCAGTACTTC
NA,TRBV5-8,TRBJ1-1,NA,CASSSDRFNTEAFF,TGTGCCAGCAGCTCCGACAGGTTTAACACTGAAGCTTTCTTT
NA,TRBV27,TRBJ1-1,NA,CASSYGEEMNTEAFF,TGTGCCAGCAGTTACGGGGAGGAGATGAACACTGAAGCTTTCTTT
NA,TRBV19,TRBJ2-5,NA,CASSMGPNKETQYF,TGTGCCAGTAGTATGGGGCCAAACAAAGAGACCCAGTACTTC
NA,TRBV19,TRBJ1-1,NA,CASSPPYRGTEAFF,TGTGCCAGTAGCCCACCCTATCGGGGCACTGAAGCTTTCTTT
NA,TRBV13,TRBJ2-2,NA,CASSLESGVNTGELFF,TGTGCCAGCAGCTTAGAGTCGGGAGTCAACACCGGGGAGCTGTTTTTT
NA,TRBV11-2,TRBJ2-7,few,CASSPRGAGESCEQYF,TGTGCCAGCAGCCCCCGGGGGGCGGGAGAAAGTTGCGAGCAGTACTTC
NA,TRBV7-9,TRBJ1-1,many,CASSNQGLNTEAFF,TGTGCCAGCAGCAATCAGGGCCTGAACACTGAAGCTTTCTTT
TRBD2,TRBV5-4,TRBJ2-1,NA,CASSPVAGGHDEQFF,TGTGCCAGCAGCCCCGTAGCGGGGGGGCACGATGAGCAGTTCTTC